Listed below are T cell receptor beta chains from one sample, sequenced in a study of blood T cell repertoires in COVID-19. Measured with immunoSEQ multiplex PCR; TCRdb has only the in-frame clones, and not every one. This sample has around 250,000 clones; around 90% occur once, and the top ten carry 0.85% to 1%. What was sequenced was peripheral blood. These receptors all stem from a woman in her forties who had recovered from COVID-19. Both conserved end residues are part of each CDR3.

v_call,j_call,cdr3_aa
TRBV2,TRBJ2-4,CASRDSSLLAKNIQYF
TRBV9,TRBJ2-3,CASSVGLAGGWTDTQYF
TRBV28,TRBJ1-2,CASSESLYGYTF
TRBV6-1,TRBJ1-2,CASSGGHTSRPYGYTF
TRBV7-9,TRBJ2-7,CASSPQGVYYDEQYF
TRBV27,TRBJ1-1,CASSLIEKNTEAFF
TRBV3-1/TRBV3-2,TRBJ1-1,CASSLSEGTEAFF
TRBV7-8,TRBJ2-2,CASSPRTTGADTGELFF
TRBV10-2,TRBJ1-5,CASRSGMNQPQHF
TRBV9,TRBJ2-3,CASSQGLGSTDTQYF
TRBV30,TRBJ2-2,CAWSGGGELFF
TRBV5-1,TRBJ2-2,CASSGPSGSDTGELFF
TRBV29-1,TRBJ2-3,CSVEPASPTDTQYF
TRBV19,TRBJ2-3,CASSIYARGGSDTQYF
TRBV9,TRBJ1-1,CASSPRQMNTEAFF
TRBV19,TRBJ2-1,CASSRRLAGKDNEQFF
TRBV14,TRBJ1-4,CASSRGATEKLFF
TRBV7-9,TRBJ2-2,CASSSGTGVTGELFF
TRBV27,TRBJ2-1,CASSDGTSAYNEQFF
TRBV12-3/TRBV12-4,TRBJ1-5,CASRGEGNQPQHF
TRBV18,TRBJ2-5,CASSPRGGGQETQYF
TRBV30,TRBJ1-6,CAWSVPAAGIVYNSPLHF
TRBV7-3,TRBJ2-3,CASSPGLAVLSTDTQYF
TRBV4-2,TRBJ1-2,CASSQETRDSRAGGYTF
TRBV6-5,TRBJ2-7,CASSTGFSYEQYF
TRBV5-1,TRBJ2-1,CASSLIPQRGEQFF
TRBV24-1,TRBJ2-7,CATSDWGGGRRDEQYF
TRBV6-5,TRBJ1-4,CASRGQGWNEKLFF
TRBV11-2,TRBJ2-1,CASSTPLAGDDEQFF
TRBV2,TRBJ1-5,CASTEEGARNQPQHF
TRBV19,TRBJ2-1,CASSKDSRYPYNEQFF
TRBV30,TRBJ2-7,CALEPSQTPGWHEQYF
TRBV27,TRBJ2-5,CASSRGTEETQYF
TRBV30,TRBJ2-3,CAWSGGRADTQYF
TRBV2,TRBJ1-2,CASSVDSFYGYTF
TRBV9,TRBJ2-1,CASRAGTSYGNEQFF
TRBV10-1,TRBJ2-7,CASSERWTKTYEQYF
TRBV7-9,TRBJ1-1,CASSVEQGAYTEAFF
TRBV27,TRBJ2-7,CASALGQGAWGYEQYF
TRBV28,TRBJ2-7,CASSLLGSGTSYEQYF
TRBV27,TRBJ2-7,CASSLRRGGSSYEQYF
TRBV3-1/TRBV3-2,TRBJ2-1,CASSQGLSPSLF
TRBV7-2,TRBJ2-2,CASPGWAGTNTGELFF
TRBV28,TRBJ2-7,CASGESGTLREQYF
TRBV9,TRBJ2-1,CASSVATGTSGSSDNEQFF
TRBV19,TRBJ1-3,CASKRHTISGNTIYF
TRBV30,TRBJ2-7,CAWTMPLEEQYF
TRBV5-1,TRBJ1-5,CASSADTNQPQHF
TRBV7-8,TRBJ2-5,CASSPTSGSYQETQYF
TRBV5-4,TRBJ2-3,CASSLPGQGTDTQYF
TRBV29-1,TRBJ2-3,CSGSRQDTDTQYF
TRBV3-1/TRBV3-2,TRBJ2-1,CASSQDWGRVSHEQFF
TRBV25-1,TRBJ1-4,CATLDRGGEKLFF
TRBV27,TRBJ1-5,CASSPGTGGNQPQHF
TRBV4-2,TRBJ2-3,CASGMGGGYTDTQYF
TRBV6-5,TRBJ1-4,CASKITVGSEKLFF
TRBV5-4,TRBJ1-2,CASSWDQDSNYGYTF
TRBV5-1,TRBJ2-5,CASQGGRGTQYF
TRBV18,TRBJ1-5,CASSQQGPNQPQHF
TRBV12-3/TRBV12-4,TRBJ1-2,CASSLTGLYGYTF